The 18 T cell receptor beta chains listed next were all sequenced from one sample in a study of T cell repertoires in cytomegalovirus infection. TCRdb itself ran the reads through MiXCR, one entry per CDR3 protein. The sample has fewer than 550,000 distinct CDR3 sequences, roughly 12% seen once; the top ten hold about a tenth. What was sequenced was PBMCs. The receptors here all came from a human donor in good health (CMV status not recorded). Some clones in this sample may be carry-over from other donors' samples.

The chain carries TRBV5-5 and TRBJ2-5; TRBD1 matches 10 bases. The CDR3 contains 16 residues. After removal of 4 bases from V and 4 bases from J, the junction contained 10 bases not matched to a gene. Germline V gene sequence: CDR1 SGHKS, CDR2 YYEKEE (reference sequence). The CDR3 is CASSLRVGQGTETQYF. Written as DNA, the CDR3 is TGTGCCAGCAGCCTCCGGGTGGGACAGGGGACAGAGACCCAGTACTTC.

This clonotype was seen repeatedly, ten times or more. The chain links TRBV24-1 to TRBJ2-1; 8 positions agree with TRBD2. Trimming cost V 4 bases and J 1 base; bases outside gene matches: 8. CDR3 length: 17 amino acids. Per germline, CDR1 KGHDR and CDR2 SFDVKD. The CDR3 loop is CATSEDKREWSYNEQFF. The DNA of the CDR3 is TGTGCCACCAGTGAAGATAAGCGGGAGTGGTCCTACAATGAGCAGTTCTTC.

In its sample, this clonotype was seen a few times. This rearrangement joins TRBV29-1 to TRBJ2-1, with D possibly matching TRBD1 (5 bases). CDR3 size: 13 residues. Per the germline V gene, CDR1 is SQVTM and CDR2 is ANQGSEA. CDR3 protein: CGAQASSYNEQFF. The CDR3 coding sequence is TGCGGAGCACAGGCGAGCTCCTACAATGAGCAGTTCTTC.

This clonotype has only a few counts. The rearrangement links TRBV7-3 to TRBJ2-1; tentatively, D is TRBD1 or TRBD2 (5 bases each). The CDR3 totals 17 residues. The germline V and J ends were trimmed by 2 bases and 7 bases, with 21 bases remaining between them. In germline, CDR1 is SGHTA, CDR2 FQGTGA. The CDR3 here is CASSLRGSAGFLNEQFF. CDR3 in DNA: TGTGCCAGCAGCTTACGCGGGTCGGCAGGGTTTTTGAATGAGCAGTTCTTC.

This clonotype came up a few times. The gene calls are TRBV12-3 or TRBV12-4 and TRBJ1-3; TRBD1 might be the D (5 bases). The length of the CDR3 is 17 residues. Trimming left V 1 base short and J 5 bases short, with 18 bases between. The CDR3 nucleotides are TGTGCCAGCAGTTTAGTTCTGGGGGATGCAGGGCGAAACACCATATATTTT. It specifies CASSLVLGDAGRNTIYF.

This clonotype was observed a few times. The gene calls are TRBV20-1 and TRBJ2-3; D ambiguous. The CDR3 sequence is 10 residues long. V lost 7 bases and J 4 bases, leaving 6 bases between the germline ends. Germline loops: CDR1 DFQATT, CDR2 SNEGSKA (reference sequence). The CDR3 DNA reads TGCAGTGGAGGCGCAGATACGCAGTATTTT. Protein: CSGGADTQYF.

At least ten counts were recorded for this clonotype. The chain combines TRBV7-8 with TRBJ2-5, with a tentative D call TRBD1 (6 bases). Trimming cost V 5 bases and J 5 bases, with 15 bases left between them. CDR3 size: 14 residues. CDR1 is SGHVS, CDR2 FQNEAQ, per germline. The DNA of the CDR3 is TGTGCCAGCAGCCGCAACAGGGCTGGGGAGACCCAGTACTTC. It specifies CASSRNRAGETQYF.

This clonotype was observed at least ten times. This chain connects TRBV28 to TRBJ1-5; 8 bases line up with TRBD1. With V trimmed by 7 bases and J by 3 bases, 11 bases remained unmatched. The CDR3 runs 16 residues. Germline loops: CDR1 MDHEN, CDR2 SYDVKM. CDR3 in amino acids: CASIPRGQGYNQPQHF. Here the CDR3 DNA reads TGTGCCAGCATCCCAAGAGGACAGGGCTACAATCAGCCCCAGCATTTT.

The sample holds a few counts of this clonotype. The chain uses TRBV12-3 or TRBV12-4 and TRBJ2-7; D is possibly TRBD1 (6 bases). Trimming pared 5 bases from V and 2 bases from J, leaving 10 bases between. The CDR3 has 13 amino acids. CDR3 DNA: TGTGCCAGCAGTCCGGACAGCCCCTACGAGCAGTACTTC. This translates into CASSPDSPYEQYF.

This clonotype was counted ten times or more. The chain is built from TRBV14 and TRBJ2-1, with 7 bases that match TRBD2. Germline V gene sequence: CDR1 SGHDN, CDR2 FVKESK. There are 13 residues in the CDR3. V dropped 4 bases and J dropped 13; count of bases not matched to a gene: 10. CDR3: CASSPWRERGQFF. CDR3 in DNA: TGTGCCAGCAGCCCTTGGAGGGAGCGGGGACAGTTCTTC.

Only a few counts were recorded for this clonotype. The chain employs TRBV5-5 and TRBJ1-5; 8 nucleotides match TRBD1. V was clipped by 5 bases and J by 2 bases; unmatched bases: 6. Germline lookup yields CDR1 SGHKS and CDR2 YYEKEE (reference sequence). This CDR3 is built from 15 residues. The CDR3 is CASRPDRGGNQPQHF. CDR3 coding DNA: TGTGCCAGCAGACCCGACAGGGGTGGCAATCAGCCCCAGCATTTT.

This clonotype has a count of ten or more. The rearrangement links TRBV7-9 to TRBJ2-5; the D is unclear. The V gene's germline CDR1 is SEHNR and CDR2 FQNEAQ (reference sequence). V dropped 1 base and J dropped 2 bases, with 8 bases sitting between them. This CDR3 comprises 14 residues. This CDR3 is CASSLGYVQETQYF. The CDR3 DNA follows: TGTGCCAGCAGCTTAGGATACGTACAAGAGACCCAGTACTTC.

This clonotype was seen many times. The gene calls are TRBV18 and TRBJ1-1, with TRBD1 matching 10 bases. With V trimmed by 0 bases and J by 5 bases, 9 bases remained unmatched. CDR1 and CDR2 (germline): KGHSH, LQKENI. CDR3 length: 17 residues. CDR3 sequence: CASSPPPALGQGTEAFF. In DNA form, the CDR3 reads TGTGCCAGCTCACCACCCCCAGCTCTGGGACAGGGGACTGAAGCTTTCTTT. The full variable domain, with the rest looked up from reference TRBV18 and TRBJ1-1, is NAGVMQNPRHLVRRRGQEARLRCSPMKGHSHVYWYRQLPEEGLKFMVYLQKENIIDESGMPKERFSAEFPKEGPSILRIQQVVRGDSAAYFCASSPPPALGQGTEAFFGQGTRLTVV.

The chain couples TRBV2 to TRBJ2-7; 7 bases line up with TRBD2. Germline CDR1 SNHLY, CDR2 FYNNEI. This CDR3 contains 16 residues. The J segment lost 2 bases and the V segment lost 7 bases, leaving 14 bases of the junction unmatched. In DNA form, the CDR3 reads TGTGCCAGCACCAAAGGGCGCGGGAGCCGTCCCTACGAGCAGTACTTC. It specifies CASTKGRGSRPYEQYF.

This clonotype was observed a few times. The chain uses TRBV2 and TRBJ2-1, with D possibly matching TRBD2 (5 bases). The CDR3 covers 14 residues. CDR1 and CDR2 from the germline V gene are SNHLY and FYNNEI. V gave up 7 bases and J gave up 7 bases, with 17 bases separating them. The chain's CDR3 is CASKPSGERNEQFF. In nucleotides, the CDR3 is TGTGCCAGCAAACCTTCCGGGGAGCGGAATGAGCAGTTCTTC.

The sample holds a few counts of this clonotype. The CDR3 sequence: CASGRIAGGPGSYNEQFF. The DNA of the CDR3 is TGTGCCAGCGGACGAATAGCGGGGGGGCCGGGCTCCTACAATGAGCAGTTCTTC. The chain is built from TRBV28 and TRBJ2-1, with 11 bases aligning to TRBD2. The CDR3 has 18 amino acids. After removal of 8 bases from V and 0 bases from J, the junction contained 12 bases not matched to a gene. Germline CDR1 MDHEN, CDR2 SYDVKM.

CDR3: CASSYSMSPWGNTEAFF. Here the CDR3 DNA reads TGTGCCAGCAGTTACTCGATGTCCCCCTGGGGGAACACTGAAGCTTTCTTT. V is TRBV6-2 or TRBV6-3 and J is TRBJ1-1; D remains ambiguous. V lost 0 bases to trimming and J lost 1 base, with 15 bases between them. The germline V gene encodes CDR1 MNHEY and CDR2 SVGEGT. The CDR3 contains 17 residues.

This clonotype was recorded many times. The CDR3 sequence is CASSPPASGGADTQYF. CDR3 nucleotide sequence: TGTGCCAGCAGCCCCCCGGCTAGCGGGGGGGCAGATACGCAGTATTTT. This chain connects TRBV28 to TRBJ2-3, with 12 bases that match TRBD2. Germline V CDR1 and CDR2: MDHEN, SYDVKM. V trimming: 6 bases; J trimming: 4 bases; junction bases outside the gene matches: 8. The CDR3 is made up of 16 amino acids. Combining the CDR3 with reference TRBV28 and TRBJ2-3 gives the whole variable domain DVKVTQSSRYLVKRTGEKVFLECVQDMDHENMFWYRQDPGLGLRLIYFSYDVKMKEKGDIPEGYSVSREKKERFSLILESASTNQTSMYLCASSPPASGGADTQYFGPGTRLTVL.